This TCR beta chain stems from a study of identical twins. TCRdb independently ran MiXCR on the 5' RACE reads; one entry per CDR3 protein. Of roughly 490,000 distinct CDR3 sequences listed, around 15% are singletons. Study conclusions and caveats: Those out-of-frame alpha sequences shared by twins showed an excess of low generation probability. Memory repertoires lacked the insertion deficit that abundant cord blood beta clonotypes showed.

Germline-derived CDR1 and CDR2 are DFQATT and SNEGSKA (reference sequence). The CDR3 is made up of 12 amino acids. Trimming shortened V by 3 bases and J by 3 bases, and 7 bases separated the two germline ends. With regard to this clonotype: Its antigen is as yet unknown.

These same records also appear under a second study, on yellow fever vaccine responses in identical twins.

The source of this sequence is a woman between 18 and 30 years old in good health. The sample consisted of CD4+ T cells sorted from blood. The V and J genes are TRBV20-1 and TRBJ2-3, with unresolved D. This chain's CDR3 is CSASVATDTQYF. In nucleotides, the CDR3 is TGCAGTGCTAGTGTGGCGACAGATACGCAGTATTTT.